This is a list of T cell receptor beta chains from one sample in a study of CD8 T cells in Susac syndrome. MiXCR, run by TCRdb on the immunoSEQ multiplex PCR reads, gives a single entry per CDR3 protein. Of about 300,000 distinct CDR3 sequences listed, 89% are singletons. Input material: CD8+ T cells from PBMCs. The receptors come from a human donor with multiple sclerosis. Both conserved end residues are part of each CDR3. The order of the fields is D gene, J gene, V gene, clone size, CDR3 protein, CDR3 DNA. D genes are given only for firm matches. Clone size appears in some rows only: once, few, many, or a class for an expanded clone.

d_gene: NA
j_gene: TRBJ2-6
v_gene: TRBV28
abundance: NA
CDR3aa: CASSQSVRGPGANVLTF
CDR3nt: TGTGCCAGCAGTCAGTCCGTGAGGGGACCTGGGGCCAACGTCCTGACTTTC

d_gene: NA
j_gene: TRBJ1-6
v_gene: TRBV27
abundance: once
CDR3aa: CASRGATDNSPLHF
CDR3nt: TGTGCCAGCAGGGGGGCTACCGATAATTCACCCCTCCACTTT

d_gene: TRBD2
j_gene: TRBJ2-3
v_gene: TRBV20-1
abundance: NA
CDR3aa: CSAQGRVLGLAPDTQYF
CDR3nt: TGCAGTGCCCAGGGACGGGTACTTGGACTAGCCCCAGATACGCAGTATTTT

d_gene: TRBD1
j_gene: TRBJ1-1
v_gene: TRBV5-1
abundance: NA
CDR3aa: CASSLGQGLNTEAFF
CDR3nt: TGCGCCAGCAGCTTGGGACAGGGGTTGAACACTGAAGCTTTCTTT

d_gene: NA
j_gene: TRBJ2-7
v_gene: TRBV4-3
abundance: NA
CDR3aa: CASSRTTGEPSYEQYF
CDR3nt: TGCGCCAGCAGCCGGACCACCGGGGAGCCCTCCTACGAGCAGTACTTC

d_gene: TRBD2
j_gene: TRBJ2-1
v_gene: TRBV27
abundance: NA
CDR3aa: CASSLGTSGLGEQFF
CDR3nt: TGTGCCAGCAGTTTAGGAACTAGCGGTCTCGGGGAGCAGTTCTTC

d_gene: NA
j_gene: TRBJ2-3
v_gene: TRBV27
abundance: NA
CDR3aa: CASSLLDTRGTDTQYF
CDR3nt: TGTGCCAGCAGTTTACTAGATACCCGGGGCACAGATACGCAGTATTTT

d_gene: TRBD2
j_gene: TRBJ2-1
v_gene: TRBV30
abundance: NA
CDR3aa: CAWRGLAGGHEQFF
CDR3nt: TGTGCCTGGCGCGGACTAGCGGGAGGGCATGAGCAGTTCTTC

d_gene: TRBD2
j_gene: TRBJ2-3
v_gene: TRBV4-3
abundance: NA
CDR3aa: CASSQGSGTPTDTQYF
CDR3nt: TGCGCCAGCAGCCAAGGTAGCGGGACGCCCACAGATACGCAGTATTTT

d_gene: TRBD1
j_gene: TRBJ1-1
v_gene: TRBV4-1
abundance: NA
CDR3aa: CASSHPGTGTEAFF
CDR3nt: TGCGCCAGCAGCCATCCCGGGACAGGCACTGAAGCTTTCTTT

d_gene: NA
j_gene: TRBJ1-2
v_gene: TRBV6-2/TRBV6-3
abundance: NA
CDR3aa: CASMGPVRDSSNSLDYGYTF
CDR3nt: TGTGCCAGCATGGGCCCAGTCCGCGACAGCTCTAACTCTCTGGACTATGGCTACACCTTC

d_gene: NA
j_gene: TRBJ2-1
v_gene: TRBV11-2
abundance: NA
CDR3aa: CASSHFVPNEQFF
CDR3nt: TGTGCCAGCAGCCATTTTGTCCCCAATGAGCAGTTCTTC

d_gene: NA
j_gene: TRBJ1-5
v_gene: TRBV30
abundance: NA
CDR3aa: CAWSDMTRGQPQHF
CDR3nt: TGTGCCTGGAGTGATATGACCCGTGGTCAGCCCCAGCATTTT

d_gene: NA
j_gene: TRBJ1-3
v_gene: TRBV27
abundance: NA
CDR3aa: CASSFGRSGNTIYF
CDR3nt: TGTGCCAGCAGTTTTGGCCGCTCTGGAAACACCATATATTTT

d_gene: TRBD1
j_gene: TRBJ2-7
v_gene: TRBV20-1
abundance: NA
CDR3aa: CSARSGQAYEQYF
CDR3nt: TGCAGTGCTAGATCGGGACAGGCCTACGAGCAGTACTTC

d_gene: NA
j_gene: TRBJ1-3
v_gene: TRBV28
abundance: NA
CDR3aa: CASQTFRGSRGNTIYF
CDR3nt: TGTGCCAGCCAGACCTTCCGAGGTTCGCGGGGAAACACCATATATTTT

d_gene: NA
j_gene: TRBJ2-3
v_gene: TRBV7-9
abundance: NA
CDR3aa: CASSGSSRVADTQYF
CDR3nt: TGTGCCAGCAGCGGTAGTAGTAGGGTAGCAGATACGCAGTATTTT

d_gene: NA
j_gene: TRBJ1-2
v_gene: TRBV20-1
abundance: NA
CDR3aa: CSADLTDPNYGYTF
CDR3nt: TGCAGTGCGGACTTGACGGACCCTAACTATGGCTACACCTTC

d_gene: NA
j_gene: TRBJ1-2
v_gene: TRBV20-1
abundance: NA
CDR3aa: CSARDLGYTF
CDR3nt: TGCAGTGCTAGAGATCTTGGCTACACCTTC

d_gene: NA
j_gene: TRBJ2-4
v_gene: TRBV18
abundance: NA
CDR3aa: CASSLGPLSAKNIQYF
CDR3nt: TGTGCCAGCTCACTCGGGCCCCTCTCAGCCAAAAACATTCAGTACTTC

d_gene: NA
j_gene: TRBJ2-6
v_gene: TRBV19
abundance: NA
CDR3aa: CASSIMTSGANVLTF
CDR3nt: TGTGCCAGTAGTATCATGACCTCTGGGGCCAACGTCCTGACTTTC

d_gene: NA
j_gene: TRBJ2-7
v_gene: TRBV24-1
abundance: NA
CDR3aa: CATSAKGEWAYEQYF
CDR3nt: TGTGCCACCAGTGCCAAGGGGGAATGGGCCTACGAGCAGTACTTC

d_gene: NA
j_gene: TRBJ1-1
v_gene: TRBV11-2
abundance: NA
CDR3aa: CASSLGGGSFEAFF
CDR3nt: TGTGCCAGCAGCTTAGGAGGAGGCTCCTTTGAAGCTTTCTTT

d_gene: NA
j_gene: TRBJ2-7
v_gene: TRBV29-1
abundance: once
CDR3aa: CSVANSGTVTYEQYF
CDR3nt: TGCAGCGTTGCGAACTCCGGGACGGTGACCTACGAGCAGTACTTC

d_gene: NA
j_gene: TRBJ2-4
v_gene: TRBV19
abundance: NA
CDR3aa: CASSILNRPIGDIQYF
CDR3nt: TGTGCCAGTAGTATATTGAACCGGCCGATAGGGGACATTCAGTACTTC

d_gene: NA
j_gene: TRBJ2-6
v_gene: TRBV27
abundance: NA
CDR3aa: CASKGIFGANVLTF
CDR3nt: TGTGCCAGCAAGGGTATTTTTGGGGCCAACGTCCTGACTTTC

d_gene: TRBD1
j_gene: TRBJ2-1
v_gene: TRBV3-1
abundance: NA
CDR3aa: CASSQVDRGPSNEQFF
CDR3nt: TGTGCCAGCAGCCAGGTAGACAGGGGGCCCTCGAATGAGCAGTTCTTC

d_gene: TRBD2
j_gene: TRBJ2-3
v_gene: TRBV7-9
abundance: once
CDR3aa: CASNHGLAGDSDTQYF
CDR3nt: TGTGCCAGCAACCACGGACTAGCGGGAGATTCAGATACGCAGTATTTT

d_gene: NA
j_gene: TRBJ2-7
v_gene: TRBV4-3
abundance: NA
CDR3aa: CASSQPGQDPNYEQYF
CDR3nt: TGCGCCAGCAGCCAACCCGGGCAGGACCCTAACTACGAGCAGTACTTC

d_gene: NA
j_gene: TRBJ1-3
v_gene: TRBV30
abundance: NA
CDR3aa: CAWSDIGNTIYF
CDR3nt: TGTGCCTGGAGTGATATTGGAAACACCATATATTTT

d_gene: NA
j_gene: TRBJ1-1
v_gene: TRBV29-1
abundance: NA
CDR3aa: CSVEALGNEAFF
CDR3nt: TGCAGCGTTGAGGCACTCGGCAATGAAGCTTTCTTT

d_gene: NA
j_gene: TRBJ2-7
v_gene: TRBV29-1
abundance: once
CDR3aa: CSVDRYAGSSYEQYF
CDR3nt: TGCAGCGTTGATAGGTATGCAGGTTCCTCCTACGAGCAGTACTTC

d_gene: NA
j_gene: TRBJ2-3
v_gene: TRBV5-5
abundance: NA
CDR3aa: CATADTQYF
CDR3nt: TGTGCCACGGCCGATACGCAGTATTTT

d_gene: TRBD1
j_gene: TRBJ2-5
v_gene: TRBV19
abundance: NA
CDR3aa: CASSLGQGPVTQYF
CDR3nt: TGTGCCAGTAGTCTGGGACAGGGGCCAGTGACCCAGTACTTC

d_gene: TRBD1
j_gene: TRBJ1-1
v_gene: TRBV4-1
abundance: NA
CDR3aa: CASSQERDRLPLNTEAFF
CDR3nt: TGCGCCAGCAGCCAAGAAAGGGACAGGCTCCCCCTGAACACTGAAGCTTTCTTT

d_gene: NA
j_gene: TRBJ2-1
v_gene: TRBV9
abundance: NA
CDR3aa: CASSVSSATYSYNEQFF
CDR3nt: TGTGCCAGCAGCGTGTCTAGCGCCACCTACTCCTACAATGAGCAGTTCTTC

d_gene: NA
j_gene: TRBJ2-3
v_gene: TRBV28
abundance: once
CDR3aa: CASRQQVLRADTQYF
CDR3nt: TGTGCCAGCAGACAACAGGTTTTGAGGGCAGATACGCAGTATTTT

d_gene: TRBD1
j_gene: TRBJ2-7
v_gene: TRBV18
abundance: NA
CDR3aa: CASSPPDRARPYEQYF
CDR3nt: TGTGCCAGCTCACCACCGGACAGGGCGAGGCCCTACGAGCAGTACTTC

d_gene: TRBD1
j_gene: TRBJ2-7
v_gene: TRBV7-9
abundance: NA
CDR3aa: CASSPRQGRPLEQYF
CDR3nt: TGTGCCAGCAGCCCTAGACAGGGGAGGCCTCTCGAGCAGTACTTC

d_gene: NA
j_gene: TRBJ2-1
v_gene: TRBV30
abundance: NA
CDR3aa: CAWTGPASYNEQFF
CDR3nt: TGTGCCTGGACCGGACCAGCTAGTTACAATGAGCAGTTCTTC